This record covers a single TCR beta chain. Its antigen is still unknown. TCRdb's copy holds only in-frame clones and misses some; the assay was immunoSEQ multiplex PCR. The profile shows roughly 14,000 clones, around nine tenths of them singletons. Major depressive disorder by DSM-IV, Hamilton depression score of at least 18. The data were taken from a study of untreated major depressive disorder. Study-wide results and caveats: Depressed patients' CD4+ T cells carried increased TRBV05-01 (Vbeta 5.1) usage versus control CD4+ T cells.

CDR1 and CDR2 from the germline V gene are MNHEY and SVGAGI. The V end was cut by 4 bases, the J end by 2 bases, with 11 bases between. CDR3 size: 14 residues. V is TRBV6-5 and J is TRBJ1-2; possibly TRBD1 for D (5 bases). The source of this sequence is a woman aged 30 to 39 with major depressive disorder. Material for sequencing was CD4+ T cells from PBMCs. The CDR3 loop is CASSSRVINYGYTF. The DNA for the CDR3 is TGTGCCAGCAGTTCCAGGGTCATCAACTATGGCTACACCTTC.